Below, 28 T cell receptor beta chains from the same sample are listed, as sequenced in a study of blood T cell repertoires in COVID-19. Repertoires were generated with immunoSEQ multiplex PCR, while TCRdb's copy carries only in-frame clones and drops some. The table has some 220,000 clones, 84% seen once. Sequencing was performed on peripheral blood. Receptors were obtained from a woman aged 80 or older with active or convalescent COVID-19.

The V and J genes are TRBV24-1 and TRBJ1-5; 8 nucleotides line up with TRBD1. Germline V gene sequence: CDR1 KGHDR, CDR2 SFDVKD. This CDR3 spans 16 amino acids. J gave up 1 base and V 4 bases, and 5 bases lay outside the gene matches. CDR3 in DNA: TGTGCCACCAGTGAACCTACAGGGGGAAGCAATCAGCCCCAGCATTTT. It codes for CATSEPTGGSNQPQHF.

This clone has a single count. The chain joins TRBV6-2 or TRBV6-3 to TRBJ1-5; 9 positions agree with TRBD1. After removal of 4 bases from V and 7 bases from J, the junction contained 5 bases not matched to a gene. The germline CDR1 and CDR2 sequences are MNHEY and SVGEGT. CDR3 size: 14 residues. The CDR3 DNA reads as TGTGCCAGCAGTTGGGACAGGGATGGGCAGCCCCAGCATTTT. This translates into CASSWDRDGQPQHF.

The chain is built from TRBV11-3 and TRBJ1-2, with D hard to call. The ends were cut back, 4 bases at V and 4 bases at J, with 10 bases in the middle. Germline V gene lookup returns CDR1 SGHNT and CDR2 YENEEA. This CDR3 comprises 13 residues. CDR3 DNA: TGTGCCAGCAGCTCGGCGGGAGTCTATGGCTACACCTTC. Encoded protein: CASSSAGVYGYTF.

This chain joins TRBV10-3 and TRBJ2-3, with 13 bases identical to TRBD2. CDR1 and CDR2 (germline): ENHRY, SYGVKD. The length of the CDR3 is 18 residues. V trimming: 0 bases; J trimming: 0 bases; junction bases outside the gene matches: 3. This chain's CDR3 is CAISESLAGGSSTDTQYF. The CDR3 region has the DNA TGTGCCATCAGTGAGTCACTAGCGGGGGGGTCTAGCACAGATACGCAGTATTTT.

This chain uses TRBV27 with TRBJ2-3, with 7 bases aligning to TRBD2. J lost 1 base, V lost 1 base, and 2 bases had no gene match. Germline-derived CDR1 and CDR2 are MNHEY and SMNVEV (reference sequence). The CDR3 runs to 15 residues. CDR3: CASSLFAGGTDTQYF. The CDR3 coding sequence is TGTGCCAGCAGTTTATTCGCGGGGGGCACAGATACGCAGTATTTT.

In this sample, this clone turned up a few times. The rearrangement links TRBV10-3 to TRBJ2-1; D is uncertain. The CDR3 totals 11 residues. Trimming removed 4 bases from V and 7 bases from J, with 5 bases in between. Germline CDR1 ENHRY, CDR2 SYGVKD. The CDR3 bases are TGTGCCATCAGTGTGGAGAATGAGCAGTTCTTC. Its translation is CAISVENEQFF.

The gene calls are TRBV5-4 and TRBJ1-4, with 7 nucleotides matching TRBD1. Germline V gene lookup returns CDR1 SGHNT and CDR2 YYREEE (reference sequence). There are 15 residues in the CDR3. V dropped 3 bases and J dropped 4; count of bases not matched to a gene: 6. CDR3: CASSSTGSGNEKLFF. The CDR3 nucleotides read TGTGCCAGCAGCTCGACAGGGTCCGGTAATGAAAAACTGTTTTTT.

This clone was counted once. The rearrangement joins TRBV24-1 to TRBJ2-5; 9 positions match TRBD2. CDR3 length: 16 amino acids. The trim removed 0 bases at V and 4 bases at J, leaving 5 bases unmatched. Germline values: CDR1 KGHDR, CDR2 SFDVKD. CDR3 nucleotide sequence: TGTGCCACCAGTGATTTGGGCGGGGGGGGAGGAGAGACCCAGTACTTC. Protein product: CATSDLGGGGGETQYF.

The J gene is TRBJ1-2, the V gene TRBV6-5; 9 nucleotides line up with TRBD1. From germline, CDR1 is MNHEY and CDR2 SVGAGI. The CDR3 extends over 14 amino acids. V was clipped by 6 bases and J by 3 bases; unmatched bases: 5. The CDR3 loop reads CASRGDREYYGYTF. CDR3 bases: TGTGCCAGCAGGGGGGACAGGGAATACTATGGCTACACCTTC.

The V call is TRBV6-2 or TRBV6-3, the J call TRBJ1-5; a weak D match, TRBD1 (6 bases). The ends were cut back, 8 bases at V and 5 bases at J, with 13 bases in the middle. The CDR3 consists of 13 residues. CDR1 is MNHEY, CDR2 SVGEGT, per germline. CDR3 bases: TGTGCCAGCGGCCAGGGGTTTTATCAGCCCCAGCATTTT. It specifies CASGQGFYQPQHF.

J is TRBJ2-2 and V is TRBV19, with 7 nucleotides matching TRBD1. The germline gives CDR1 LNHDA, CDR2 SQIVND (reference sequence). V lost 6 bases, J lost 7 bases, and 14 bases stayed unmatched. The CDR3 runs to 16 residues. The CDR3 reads CASRVRGTRGGGELFF. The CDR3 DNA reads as TGTGCCAGTAGGGTCAGGGGGACGCGAGGTGGCGGGGAGCTGTTTTTT.

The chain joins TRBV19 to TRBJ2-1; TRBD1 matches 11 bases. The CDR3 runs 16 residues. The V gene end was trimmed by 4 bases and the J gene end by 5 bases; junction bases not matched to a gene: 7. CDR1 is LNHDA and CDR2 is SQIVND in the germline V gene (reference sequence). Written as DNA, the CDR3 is TGTGCCAGTAGTAACCGGGGACAGGGGGAAAACAATGAGCAGTTCTTC. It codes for CASSNRGQGENNEQFF.

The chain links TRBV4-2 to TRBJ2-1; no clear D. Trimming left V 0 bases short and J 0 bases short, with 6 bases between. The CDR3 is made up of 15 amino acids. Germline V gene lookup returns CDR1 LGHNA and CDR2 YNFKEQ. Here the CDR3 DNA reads TGTGCCAGCAGCCAAGATCCCAGCTCCTACAATGAGCAGTTCTTC. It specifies CASSQDPSSYNEQFF.

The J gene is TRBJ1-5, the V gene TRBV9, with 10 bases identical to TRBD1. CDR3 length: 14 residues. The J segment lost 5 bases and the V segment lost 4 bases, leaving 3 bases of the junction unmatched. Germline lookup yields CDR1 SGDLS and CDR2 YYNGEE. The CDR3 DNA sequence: TGTGCCAGCAGCAGACAGGGGGCGGATCAGCCCCAGCATTTT. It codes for CASSRQGADQPQHF.

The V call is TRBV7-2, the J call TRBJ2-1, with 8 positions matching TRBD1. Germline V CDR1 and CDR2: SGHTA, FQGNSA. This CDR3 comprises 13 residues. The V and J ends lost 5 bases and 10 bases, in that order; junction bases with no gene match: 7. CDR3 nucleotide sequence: TGTGCCAGCAGCAAGCGGACAGGGACAGAGCAGTTCTTC. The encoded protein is CASSKRTGTEQFF.

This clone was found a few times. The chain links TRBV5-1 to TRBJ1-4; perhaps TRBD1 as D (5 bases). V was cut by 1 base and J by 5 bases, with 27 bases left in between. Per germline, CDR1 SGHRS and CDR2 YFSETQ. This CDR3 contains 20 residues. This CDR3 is CASSLWARQSSFFLNEKLFF. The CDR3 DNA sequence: TGCGCCAGCAGCTTGTGGGCCAGACAGTCCTCCTTTTTCTTGAATGAAAAACTGTTTTTT.

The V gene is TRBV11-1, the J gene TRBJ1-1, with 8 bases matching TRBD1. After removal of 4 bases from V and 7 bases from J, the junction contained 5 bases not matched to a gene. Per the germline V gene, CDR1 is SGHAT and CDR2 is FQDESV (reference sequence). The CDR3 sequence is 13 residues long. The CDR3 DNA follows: TGTGCCAGCAGCTACCAGGGGGCGGGTGAAGCTTTCTTT. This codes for CASSYQGAGEAFF. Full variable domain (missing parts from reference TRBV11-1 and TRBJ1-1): EAEVAQSPRYKITEKSQAVAFWCDPISGHATLYWYRQILGQGPELLVQFQDESVVDDSQLPKDRFSAERLKGVDSTLKIQPAELGDSAMYLCASSYQGAGEAFFGQGTRLTVV.

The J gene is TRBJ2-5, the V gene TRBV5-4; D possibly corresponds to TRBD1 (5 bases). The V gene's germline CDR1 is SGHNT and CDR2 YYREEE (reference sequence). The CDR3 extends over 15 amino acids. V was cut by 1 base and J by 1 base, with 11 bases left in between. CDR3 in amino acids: CASSLQGGSQETQYF. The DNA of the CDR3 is TGTGCCAGCAGCTTGCAGGGTGGGTCCCAAGAGACCCAGTACTTC.

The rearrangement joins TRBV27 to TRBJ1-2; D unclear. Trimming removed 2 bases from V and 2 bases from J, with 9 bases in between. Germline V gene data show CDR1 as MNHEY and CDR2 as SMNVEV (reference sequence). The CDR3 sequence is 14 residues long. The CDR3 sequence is CASSLGQTNYGYTF. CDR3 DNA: TGTGCCAGCAGTTTAGGGCAGACAAACTATGGCTACACCTTC.

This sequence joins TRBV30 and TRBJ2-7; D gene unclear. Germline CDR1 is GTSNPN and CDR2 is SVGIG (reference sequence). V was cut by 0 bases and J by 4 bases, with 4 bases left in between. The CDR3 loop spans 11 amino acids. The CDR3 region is CAWSVQYEQYF. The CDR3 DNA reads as TGTGCCTGGAGTGTACAGTACGAGCAGTACTTC.

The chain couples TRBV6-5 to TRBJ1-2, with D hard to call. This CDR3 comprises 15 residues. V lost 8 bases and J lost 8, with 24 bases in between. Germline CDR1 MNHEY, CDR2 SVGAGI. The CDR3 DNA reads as TGTGCCAGCGGAGAATCGGCAGCCTCCTCAAGGGGCTACACCTTC. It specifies CASGESAASSRGYTF.

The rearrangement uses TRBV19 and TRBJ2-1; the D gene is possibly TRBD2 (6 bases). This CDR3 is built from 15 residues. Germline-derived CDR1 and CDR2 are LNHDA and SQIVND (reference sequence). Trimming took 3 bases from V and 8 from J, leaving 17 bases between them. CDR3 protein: CASSIYTGEFDEQFF. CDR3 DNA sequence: TGTGCCAGTAGTATTTACACGGGAGAATTCGATGAGCAGTTCTTC.

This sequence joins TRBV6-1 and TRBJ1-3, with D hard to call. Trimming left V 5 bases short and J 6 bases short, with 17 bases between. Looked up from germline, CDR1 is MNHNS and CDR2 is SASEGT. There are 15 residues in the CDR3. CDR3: CASSRVYSTANTIYF. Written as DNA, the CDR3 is TGTGCCAGCAGTCGGGTCTACTCTACGGCAAACACCATATATTTT.

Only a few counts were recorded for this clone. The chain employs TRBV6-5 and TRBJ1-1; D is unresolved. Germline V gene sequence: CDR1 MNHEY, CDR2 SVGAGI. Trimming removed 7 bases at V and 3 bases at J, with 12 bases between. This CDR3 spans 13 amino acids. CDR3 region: CASNPPGYTEAFF. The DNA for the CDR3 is TGTGCCAGCAACCCGCCGGGGTACACTGAAGCTTTCTTT.

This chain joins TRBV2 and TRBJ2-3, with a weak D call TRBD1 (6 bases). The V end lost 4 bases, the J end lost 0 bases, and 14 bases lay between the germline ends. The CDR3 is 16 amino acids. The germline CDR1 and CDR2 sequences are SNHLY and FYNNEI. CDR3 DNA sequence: TGTGCCAGCAGTGCTCAGGGGACCTTTAGCACAGATACGCAGTATTTT. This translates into CASSAQGTFSTDTQYF.

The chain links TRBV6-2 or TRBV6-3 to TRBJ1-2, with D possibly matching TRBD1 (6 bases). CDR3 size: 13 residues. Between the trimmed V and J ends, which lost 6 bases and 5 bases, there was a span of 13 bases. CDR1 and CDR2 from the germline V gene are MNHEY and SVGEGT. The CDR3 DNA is TGTGCCAGCAGCCGAGACAGGAGATATGGCTACACCTTC. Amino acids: CASSRDRRYGYTF.

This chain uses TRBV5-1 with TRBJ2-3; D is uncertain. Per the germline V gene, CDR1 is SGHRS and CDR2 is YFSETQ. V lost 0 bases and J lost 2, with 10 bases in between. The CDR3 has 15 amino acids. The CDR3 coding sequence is TGCGCCAGCAGCTTGGCCGCACAATACACAGATACGCAGTATTTT. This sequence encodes CASSLAAQYTDTQYF.

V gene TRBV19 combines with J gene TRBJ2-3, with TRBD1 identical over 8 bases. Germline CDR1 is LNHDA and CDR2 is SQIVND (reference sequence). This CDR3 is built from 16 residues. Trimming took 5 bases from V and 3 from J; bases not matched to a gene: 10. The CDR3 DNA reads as TGTGCCAGTAGTTTAGGACAGGGACGGAAAACAGATACGCAGTATTTT. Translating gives CASSLGQGRKTDTQYF.